This T cell receptor (beta chain) was identified in a study of OX40 agonist ivuxolimab in advanced cancers. Turning to this clone: Antigen unknown.

General study results and limits: The study found among the lowest clonal expansion in partial responders at 0.1-3.0 mg/kg.

It was autoimmune disease history or systemic immunosuppression that excluded patients. This table comes from immunoSEQ multiplex PCR, and its TCRdb copy is limited to in-frame clones, with some not included. The sample contains tens of thousands of clones, around 86% of which appear only once. Sequenced here: CD4+ or CD8+ T cells sorted from blood, sampled in a trial of the OX40 agonist ivuxolimab. The receptor's source is an adult with an advanced solid tumor such as melanoma, head and neck, liver or kidney cancer.

Written as DNA, the CDR3 is TGTGCCAGCAACTCTAATAGGGGGATTTATGGCTACACCTTC. Translating gives CASNSNRGIYGYTF. The chain carries TRBV11-2 and TRBJ1-2; D is perhaps TRBD1 (6 bases). The CDR3 covers 14 residues. The germline V gene has CDR1 SGHAT and CDR2 FQNNGV. V lost 7 bases to trimming and J lost 5 bases, with 17 bases between them.